The rows below give T cell receptor beta chains drawn from one sample of a study of blood T cell repertoires in COVID-19. Sequencing was performed with immunoSEQ multiplex PCR; in TCRdb, only in-frame clones are kept and a portion is missing. The sample has 350,000 to 400,000 clones; 91% are singletons. Sequencing was performed on PBMCs or T cells enriched from blood (not recorded which). These receptor sequences come from a woman in her forties who had been exposed to COVID-19. Both conserved end residues are part of each CDR3. The D gene is left open where the match is weak. The size of a clone is reported for some rows only, either as once, few or many, or as a class for expanded clones.

D	V	J	size	length	CDR3	DNA
TRBD1	TRBV7-8	TRBJ2-1	NA	16	CASSLEGQGANNEQFF	TGTGCCAGCAGCTTAGAGGGACAGGGGGCAAACAATGAGCAGTTCTTC
TRBD1	TRBV4-2	TRBJ1-5	NA	16	CASSQDGDRDNQPQHF	TGTGCCAGCAGCCAAGATGGGGACAGGGACAATCAGCCCCAGCATTTT
NA	TRBV2	TRBJ2-2	NA	14	CASSAKRDTGELFF	TGTGCCAGCAGTGCTAAGCGGGACACCGGGGAGCTGTTTTTT
TRBD1	TRBV7-7	TRBJ2-1	NA	16	CASSPSAGGGYNEQFF	TGTGCTAGCAGCCCGAGTGCAGGGGGCGGGTACAATGAGCAGTTCTTC
TRBD2	TRBV3-1/TRBV3-2	TRBJ2-1	NA	15	CASSQLAGENNEQFF	TGTGCCAGCAGCCAACTAGCGGGAGAGAACAATGAGCAGTTCTTC
TRBD2	TRBV10-2	TRBJ2-7	NA	14	CASTPSGGPYEQYF	TGCGCCAGCACCCCTAGCGGGGGTCCCTACGAGCAGTACTTC
NA	TRBV11-3	TRBJ2-5	NA	15	CASRGQKGGDETQYF	TGTGCCAGCAGGGGACAGAAGGGGGGTGATGAGACCCAGTACTTC
NA	TRBV19	TRBJ1-2	once	13	CASSSPTDNGYTF	TGTGCCAGTAGTAGCCCGACAGACAATGGCTACACCTTC
TRBD1	TRBV18	TRBJ2-1	NA	16	CASSPQRTGGQNEQFF	TGTGCCAGCTCACCCCAACGGACAGGGGGCCAGAATGAGCAGTTCTTC
TRBD1	TRBV15	TRBJ2-7	NA	17	CATSRGRTGGKAYEQYF	TGTGCCACCAGCAGAGGTAGGACAGGGGGTAAAGCCTACGAGCAGTACTTC
NA	TRBV6-2/TRBV6-3	TRBJ1-2	NA	13	CASSRGQPGGYTF	TGTGCCAGCAGCCGCGGACAGCCCGGGGGCTACACCTTC
NA	TRBV9	TRBJ2-1	NA	16	CASSVVAAGRNNEQFF	TGTGCCAGCAGCGTAGTCGCGGCGGGGCGAAACAATGAGCAGTTCTTC
TRBD2	TRBV7-8	TRBJ2-7	NA	16	CASSKGLAGGTYEQYF	TGTGCCAGCAGCAAAGGACTAGCGGGGGGGACCTACGAGCAGTACTTC
TRBD1	TRBV30	TRBJ1-2	NA	16	CAWSLSPTGGRFGYTF	TGTGCCTGGAGTTTGTCGCCAACAGGGGGACGGTTTGGCTACACCTTC
NA	TRBV3-1/TRBV3-2	TRBJ1-1	NA	14	CASSPHRGNTEAFF	TGTGCCAGCAGCCCGCATCGAGGGAACACTGAAGCTTTCTTT
NA	TRBV12-3/TRBV12-4	TRBJ2-1	NA	11	CASSLSVEQFF	TGTGCCAGCAGTCTTAGTGTCGAGCAGTTCTTC
TRBD2	TRBV11-3	TRBJ2-3	NA	14	CASSSLGGRDTQYF	TGTGCCAGCAGCTCCCTGGGGGGGAGAGATACGCAGTATTTT
NA	TRBV5-8	TRBJ1-3	NA	15	CASSFQGGSGNTIYF	TGTGCCAGCAGCTTTCAAGGAGGGTCGGGAAACACCATATATTTT
NA	TRBV11-2	TRBJ2-1	NA	15	CASSLVDNSNNEQFF	TGTGCCAGCAGCTTAGTAGACAACAGTAACAATGAGCAGTTCTTC
NA	TRBV14	TRBJ1-2	NA	12	CASSQGAVGYTF	TGTGCCAGCAGCCAAGGCGCTGTTGGCTACACCTTC
NA	TRBV18	TRBJ1-1	NA	13	CASSPQGNTEAFF	TGTGCCAGCTCACCTCAGGGTAACACTGAAGCTTTCTTT
TRBD1	TRBV7-9	TRBJ1-1	NA	16	CASSLASGQGRTEAFF	TGTGCCAGCAGCTTAGCATCCGGACAGGGGAGAACTGAAGCTTTCTTT
NA	TRBV13	TRBJ2-7	NA	13	CASSLRRRYEQYF	TGTGCCAGCAGCCTGAGACGGAGGTACGAGCAGTACTTC
NA	TRBV4-1	TRBJ2-3	once	14	CASSQVLGADTQYF	TGCGCCAGCAGCCAAGTGTTAGGGGCAGATACGCAGTATTTT
NA	TRBV2	TRBJ2-2	NA	14	CASSESGVGGELFF	TGTGCCAGCAGTGAATCAGGGGTTGGCGGGGAGCTGTTTTTT
TRBD1	TRBV7-9	TRBJ1-6	NA	13	CASGGTVNSPLHF	TGTGCCAGCGGGGGGACAGTAAATTCACCCCTCCACTTT
NA	TRBV10-3	TRBJ2-7	NA	15	CAISESVFPEYEQYF	TGTGCCATCAGTGAATCGGTATTCCCCGAATACGAGCAGTACTTC
NA	TRBV12-3/TRBV12-4	TRBJ2-2	NA	12	CASTRGAGELFF	TGTGCCAGCACTAGGGGCGCGGGGGAGCTGTTTTTT
TRBD1	TRBV5-4	TRBJ2-2	NA	15	CASSLGDRETGELFF	TGTGCCAGCAGCTTGGGGGACAGGGAGACCGGGGAGCTGTTTTTT
TRBD1	TRBV6-5	TRBJ1-5	once	15	CASTPRGQINQPQHF	TGTGCCAGCACCCCGAGGGGGCAAATAAATCAGCCCCAGCATTTT
TRBD1	TRBV2	TRBJ1-4	once	13	CASDRGRGEKLFF	TGTGCCAGCGACAGGGGGCGCGGTGAAAAACTGTTTTTT
TRBD1	TRBV5-6	TRBJ1-1	NA	17	CASRSGQGAGYSTEAFF	TGTGCCAGCAGATCGGGACAGGGGGCTGGGTATTCCACTGAAGCTTTCTTT
TRBD2	TRBV29-1	TRBJ2-2	NA	14	CSAWLAGPTGELFF	TGCAGCGCCTGGTTAGCGGGCCCCACCGGGGAGCTGTTTTTT
TRBD1	TRBV18	TRBJ1-1	NA	15	CASSPMGQANTEAFF	TGTGCCAGCTCACCTATGGGACAGGCGAACACTGAAGCTTTCTTT
NA	TRBV2	TRBJ1-5	NA	15	CASSETQGVEQPQHF	TGTGCCAGCAGTGAAACACAGGGCGTAGAACAGCCCCAGCATTTT
TRBD2	TRBV24-1	TRBJ2-3	NA	16	CATSDLGTSGTDTQYF	TGTGCCACCAGTGATTTGGGGACTAGCGGCACAGATACGCAGTATTTT
NA	TRBV25-1	TRBJ2-7	NA	11	CASSDSAGQYF	TGTGCCAGCAGTGATTCGGCGGGGCAGTACTTC
NA	TRBV5-8	TRBJ2-5	NA	13	CASSRQVQETQYF	TGTGCCAGCAGCCGACAGGTTCAAGAGACCCAGTACTTC